This T cell receptor beta chain came from a study of blood T cells in healthy people across ages. On the study more broadly: Capture via template switching afforded approximately one barcoded beta molecule per two T cells. Study-wide results and caveats: While age rose, TCR beta diversity per million T cells dropped in a roughly linear way.

Comments on this clonotype: Its antigen remains unidentified.

CDR3 length: 15 amino acids. Germline V gives CDR1 SGDLS, CDR2 YYNGEE. V lost 1 base, J lost 1 base, and 0 bases stayed unmatched. Sample-barcoded 5' priming and a J-beta primer mix drove a second PCR of roughly 7 to 11 cycles. Every cDNA was tagged by a template-switch adaptor with 12 random nucleotides. TCRdb processed the 5' RACE reads anew with MiXCR; each CDR3 protein has one entry. The sample includes about 970,000 distinct CDR3 sequences, roughly 50% seen only once; the top ten take 20% to 25%. The sequenced material came from blood. This chain links TRBV9 with TRBJ2-2; 8 positions match TRBD2. The clonotype was recovered from a woman aged 55-70 years in good health. CDR3 sequence: CASSVTSGNTGELFF. In DNA form, the CDR3 reads TGTGCCAGCAGCGTAACTAGCGGGAACACCGGGGAGCTGTTTTTT. The complete variable domain, with remaining parts taken from reference TRBV9 and TRBJ2-2, reads DSGVTQTPKHLITATGQRVTLRCSPRSGDLSVYWYQQSLDQGLQFLIQYYNGEERAKGNILERFSAQQFPDLHSELNLSSLELGDSALYFCASSVTSGNTGELFFGEGSRLTVL.